This TCR beta chain was captured by sequencing in a study of cytomegalovirus exposure and HLA in healthy donors. CDR3 length: 11 amino acids. The germline CDR1 and CDR2 sequences are LNHDA and SQIVND (reference sequence). V was pared by 5 bases and J by 14 bases, with 13 bases between. The primer mix had 60 Vbeta and 13 Jbeta primers. Clones were sequenced by immunoSEQ multiplex PCR, and TCRdb holds only the in-frame ones, with some missing. The repertoire consists of approximately 170,000 clones, with 85% occurring once and the leading ten covering 1%. This rearrangement joins TRBV19 to TRBJ2-1, with D possibly being TRBD1 (6 bases). The sequence was collected from a boy aged 2 to 10 in good health and CMV-seronegative. Sequencing was carried out using PBMCs. CDR3 in amino acids: CASSLGATEFF. CDR3 DNA: TGTGCCAGTAGTTTGGGGGCGACGGAGTTCTTC.